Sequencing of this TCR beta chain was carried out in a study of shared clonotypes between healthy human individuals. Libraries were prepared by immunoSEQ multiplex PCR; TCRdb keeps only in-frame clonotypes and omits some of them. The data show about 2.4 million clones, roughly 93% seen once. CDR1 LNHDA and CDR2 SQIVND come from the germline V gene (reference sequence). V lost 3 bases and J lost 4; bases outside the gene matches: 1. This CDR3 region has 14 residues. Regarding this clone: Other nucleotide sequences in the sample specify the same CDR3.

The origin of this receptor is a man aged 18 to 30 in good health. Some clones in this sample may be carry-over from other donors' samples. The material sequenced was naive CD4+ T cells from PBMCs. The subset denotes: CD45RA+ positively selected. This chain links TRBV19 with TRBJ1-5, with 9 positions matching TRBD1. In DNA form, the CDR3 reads TGTGCCAGTAGTATCGGGACAGGGAATCAGCCCCAGCATTTT. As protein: CASSIGTGNQPQHF.